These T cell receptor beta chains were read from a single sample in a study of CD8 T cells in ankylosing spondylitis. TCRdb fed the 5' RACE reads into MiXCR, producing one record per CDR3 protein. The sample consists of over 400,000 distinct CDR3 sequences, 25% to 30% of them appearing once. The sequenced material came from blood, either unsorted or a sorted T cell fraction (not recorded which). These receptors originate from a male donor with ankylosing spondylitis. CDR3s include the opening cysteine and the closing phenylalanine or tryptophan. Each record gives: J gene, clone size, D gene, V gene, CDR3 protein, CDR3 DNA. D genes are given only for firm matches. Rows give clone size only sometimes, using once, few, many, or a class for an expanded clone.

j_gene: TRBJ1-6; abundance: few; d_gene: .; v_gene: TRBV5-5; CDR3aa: CASSLDRPGNSPLHF; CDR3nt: TGTGCCAGCAGCTTGGACAGACCGGGCAATTCACCCCTCCACTTT
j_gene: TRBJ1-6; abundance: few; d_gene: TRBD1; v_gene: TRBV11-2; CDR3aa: CASSLVQGAALSPLHF; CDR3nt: TGTGCCAGCAGCTTAGTGCAGGGGGCGGCTTTATCACCCCTCCACTTT
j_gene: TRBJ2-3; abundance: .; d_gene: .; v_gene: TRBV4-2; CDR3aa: CASSQGAGFTDTQYF; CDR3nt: TGTGCCAGCAGCCAGGGAGCGGGTTTCACAGATACGCAGTATTTT
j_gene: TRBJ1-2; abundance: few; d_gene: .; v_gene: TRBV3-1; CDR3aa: CASSQDVGADYGYTF; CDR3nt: TGTGCCAGCAGCCAAGATGTTGGAGCGGACTATGGCTACACCTTC
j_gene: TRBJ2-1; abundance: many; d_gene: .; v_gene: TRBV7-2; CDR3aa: CASSLSTEEQFF; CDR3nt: TGTGCCAGCAGCTTAAGTACCGAGGAGCAGTTCTTC
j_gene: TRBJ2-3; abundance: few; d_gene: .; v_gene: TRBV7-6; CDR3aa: CASSVGLTLSTDTQYF; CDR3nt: TGTGCCAGCAGCGTGGGACTGACTCTAAGCACAGATACGCAGTATTTT
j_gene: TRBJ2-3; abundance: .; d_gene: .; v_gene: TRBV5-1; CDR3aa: CASSRIGAGVTDTQYF; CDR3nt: TGCGCCAGCAGCCGGATAGGGGCGGGCGTCACAGATACGCAGTATTTT
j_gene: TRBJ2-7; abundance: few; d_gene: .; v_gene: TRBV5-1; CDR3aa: CASSLELGSSYEQYF; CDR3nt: TGCGCCAGCAGCTTGGAATTGGGGAGCTCCTACGAGCAGTACTTC
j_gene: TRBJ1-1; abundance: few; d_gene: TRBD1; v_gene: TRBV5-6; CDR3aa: CASSLVQGKGTEAFF; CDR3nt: TGTGCCAGCAGCTTGGTACAGGGGAAGGGCACTGAAGCTTTCTTT
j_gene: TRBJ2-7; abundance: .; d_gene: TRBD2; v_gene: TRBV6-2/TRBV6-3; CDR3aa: CASSYWTSGRDGEQYF; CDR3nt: TGTGCCAGCAGTTACTGGACTAGCGGGAGGGATGGCGAGCAGTACTTC
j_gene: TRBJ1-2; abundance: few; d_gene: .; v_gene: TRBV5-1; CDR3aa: CASSLALGGEGGYTF; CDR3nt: TGCGCCAGCAGCTTGGCCCTCGGGGGTGAGGGGGGCTACACCTTC
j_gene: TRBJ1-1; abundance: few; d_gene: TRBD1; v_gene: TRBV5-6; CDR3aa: CASSFGDSEAFF; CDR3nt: TGTGCCAGCAGCTTTGGGGACAGTGAAGCTTTCTTT
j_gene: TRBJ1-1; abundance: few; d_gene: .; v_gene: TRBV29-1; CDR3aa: CSVARGNRNTEAFF; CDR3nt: TGCAGCGTTGCGAGGGGGAACCGGAACACTGAAGCTTTCTTT
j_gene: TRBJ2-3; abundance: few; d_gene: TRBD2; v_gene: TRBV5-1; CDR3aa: CASSSLVTSGSTDTQYF; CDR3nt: TGCGCCAGCAGCTCGTTAGTGACTAGCGGGAGCACAGATACGCAGTATTTT
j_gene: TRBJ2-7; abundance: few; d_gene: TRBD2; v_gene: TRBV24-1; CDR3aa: CATGLAGVREQYF; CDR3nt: TGTGCCACCGGACTAGCGGGAGTGAGGGAGCAGTACTTC